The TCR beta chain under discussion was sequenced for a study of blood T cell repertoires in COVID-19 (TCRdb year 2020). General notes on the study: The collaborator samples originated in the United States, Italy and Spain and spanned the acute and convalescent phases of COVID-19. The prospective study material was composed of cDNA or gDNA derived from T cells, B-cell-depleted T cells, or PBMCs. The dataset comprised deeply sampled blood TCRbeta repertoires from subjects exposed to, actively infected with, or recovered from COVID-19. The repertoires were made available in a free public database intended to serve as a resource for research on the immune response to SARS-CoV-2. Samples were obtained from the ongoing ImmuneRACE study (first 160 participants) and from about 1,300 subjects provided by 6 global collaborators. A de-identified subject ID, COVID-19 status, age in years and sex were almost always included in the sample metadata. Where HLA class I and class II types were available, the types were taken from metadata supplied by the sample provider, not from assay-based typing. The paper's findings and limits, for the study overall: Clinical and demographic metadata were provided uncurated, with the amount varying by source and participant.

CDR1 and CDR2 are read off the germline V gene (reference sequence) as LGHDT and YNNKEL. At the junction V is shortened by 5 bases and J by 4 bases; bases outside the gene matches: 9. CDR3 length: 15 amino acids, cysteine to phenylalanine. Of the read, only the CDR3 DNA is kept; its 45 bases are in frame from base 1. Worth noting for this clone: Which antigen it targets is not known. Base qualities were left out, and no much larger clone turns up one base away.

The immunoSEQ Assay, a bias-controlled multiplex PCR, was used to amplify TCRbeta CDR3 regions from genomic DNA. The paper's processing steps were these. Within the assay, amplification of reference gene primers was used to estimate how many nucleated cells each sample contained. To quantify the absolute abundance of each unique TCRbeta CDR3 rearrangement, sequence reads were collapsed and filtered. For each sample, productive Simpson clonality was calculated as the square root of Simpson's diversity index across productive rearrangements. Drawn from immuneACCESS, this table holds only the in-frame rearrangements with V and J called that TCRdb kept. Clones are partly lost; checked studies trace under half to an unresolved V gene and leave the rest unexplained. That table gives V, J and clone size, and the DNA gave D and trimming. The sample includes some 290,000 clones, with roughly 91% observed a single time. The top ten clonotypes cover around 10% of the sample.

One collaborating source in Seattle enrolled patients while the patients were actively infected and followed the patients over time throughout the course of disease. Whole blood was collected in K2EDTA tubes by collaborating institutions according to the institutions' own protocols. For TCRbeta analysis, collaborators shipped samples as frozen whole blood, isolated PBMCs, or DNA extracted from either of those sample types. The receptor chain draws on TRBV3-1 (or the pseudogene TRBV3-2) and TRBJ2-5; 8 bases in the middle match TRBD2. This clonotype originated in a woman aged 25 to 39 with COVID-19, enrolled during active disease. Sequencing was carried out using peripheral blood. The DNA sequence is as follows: TGTGCCAGCAGCGACCCCCGGGGGGGCGGAGAGACCCAGTACTTC. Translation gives CASSDPRGGGETQYF.